The present T cell receptor (beta chain) was sequenced within a study of shared clonotypes between healthy human individuals. In the study overall: The study enrolled a couple of women and a few men aged 18 to 49.

A remark on this clone: Its antigen is currently unknown.

TCRdb's copy holds only in-frame clones and misses some; the assay was immunoSEQ multiplex PCR. Seen here are more than 2,000,000 clones, approximately 93% observed once, and the top ten hold under 0.45%. CDR3 length: 13 residues. Germline loops: CDR1 MNHNS, CDR2 SASEGT. With 6 bases removed from V and 4 bases from J, the gap between germline ends came to 10 bases. Study-level findings and limits: It was the non-shared clonotypes that had lower generation probabilities than clonotypes shared by all four donors.

Sequencing input: naive CD4+ T cells from PBMCs. This sample's subset: CD45RA+ positively selected. The V and J genes are TRBV6-1 and TRBJ1-5; no firm D call. This receptor was identified in a young man in good health. Some clones in this sample may be carry-over from other donors' samples. For the CDR3, the DNA is TGTGCCAGCAGACTGATAAGGAATCAGCCCCAGCATTTT. Protein: CASRLIRNQPQHF.